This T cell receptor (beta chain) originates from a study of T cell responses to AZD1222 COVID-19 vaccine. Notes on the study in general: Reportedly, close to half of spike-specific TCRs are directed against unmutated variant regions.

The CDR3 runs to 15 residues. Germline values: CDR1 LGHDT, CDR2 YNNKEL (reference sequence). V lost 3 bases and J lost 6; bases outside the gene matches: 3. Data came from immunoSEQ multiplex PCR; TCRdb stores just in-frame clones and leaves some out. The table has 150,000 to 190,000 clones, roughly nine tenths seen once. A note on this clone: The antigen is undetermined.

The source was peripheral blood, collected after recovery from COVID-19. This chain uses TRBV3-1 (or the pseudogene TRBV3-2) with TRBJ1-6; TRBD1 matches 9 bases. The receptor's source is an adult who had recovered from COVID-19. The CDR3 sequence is CASSQTGQGNSPLHF. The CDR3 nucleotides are TGTGCCAGCAGCCAGACGGGACAGGGTAATTCACCCCTCCACTTT.